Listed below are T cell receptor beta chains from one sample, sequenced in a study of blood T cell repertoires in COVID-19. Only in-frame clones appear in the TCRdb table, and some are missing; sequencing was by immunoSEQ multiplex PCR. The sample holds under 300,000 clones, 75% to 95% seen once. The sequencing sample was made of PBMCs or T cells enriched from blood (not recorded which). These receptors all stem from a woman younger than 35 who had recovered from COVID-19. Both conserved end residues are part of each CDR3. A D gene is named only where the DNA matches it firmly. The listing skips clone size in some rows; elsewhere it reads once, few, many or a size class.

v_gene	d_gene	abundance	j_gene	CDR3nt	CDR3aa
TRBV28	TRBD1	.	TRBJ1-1	TGTGCCAGCAGTTTACCCCAGGGGGCGAGCTCCGCCACTGAAGCTTTCTTT	CASSLPQGASSATEAFF
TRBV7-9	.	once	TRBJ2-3	TGTGCCAGCAGGGGGGGTTGGGGCACAGATACGCAGTATTTT	CASRGGWGTDTQYF
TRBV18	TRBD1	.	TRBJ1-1	TGTGCCAGCTCACCCGCCGGGACAGGGGGCCAGGTCTTT	CASSPAGTGGQVF
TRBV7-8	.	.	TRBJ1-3	TGTGCCAGCAGCAAAGATAGGCTGAGGGAACGGGGTGGAAACACCATATATTTT	CASSKDRLRERGGNTIYF
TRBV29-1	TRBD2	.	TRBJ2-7	TGCAGCGTTGAGACTAGCGAGAAATGGGACGAGCAGTACTTC	CSVETSEKWDEQYF
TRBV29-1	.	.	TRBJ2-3	TGCAGCGTTGAAGAACAGGGAACAGATACGCAGTATTTT	CSVEEQGTDTQYF
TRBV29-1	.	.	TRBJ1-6	TGCAGCGTTGATTACAGCAATAATTCACCCCTCCACTTT	CSVDYSNNSPLHF
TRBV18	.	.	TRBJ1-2	TGTGCCAGCTCGCGTTCGTACGAGGATGGCTACACCTTC	CASSRSYEDGYTF
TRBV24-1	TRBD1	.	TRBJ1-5	TGTGCCACCAGTGGACAGGGCCTAGCGCCCCAGCATTTT	CATSGQGLAPQHF
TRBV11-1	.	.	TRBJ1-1	TGTGCCAGCAGCTTCAGAGGGACTGAAGCTTTCTTT	CASSFRGTEAFF
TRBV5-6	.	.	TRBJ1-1	TGTGCCAGCAGCTTGGCGGGGAGCGGTTTAGCTTTCTTT	CASSLAGSGLAFF
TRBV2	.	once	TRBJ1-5	TGTGCCAGCGTGGCCGAGGCCAATCAGCCCCAGCATTTT	CASVAEANQPQHF
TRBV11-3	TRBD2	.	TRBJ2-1	TGTGCCAGCAGCTTATTCAGGGCTAGCGGGAGAAACAATGAGCAGTTCTTC	CASSLFRASGRNNEQFF
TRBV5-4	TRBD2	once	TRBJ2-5	TGTGCCAGCAGCGACCGCAGGTATACTAGCGGCCAAGAGACCCAGTACTTC	CASSDRRYTSGQETQYF
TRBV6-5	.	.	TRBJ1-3	TGTGCCAGCACCGAGAGTGGTGGAAACACCATATATTTT	CASTESGGNTIYF
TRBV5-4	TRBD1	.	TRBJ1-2	TGTGCCAGCAGCTTGGTGGGACAGGGATATGGCTACACCTTC	CASSLVGQGYGYTF
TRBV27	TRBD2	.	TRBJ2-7	TGTGCCAGCAGTTTAACTTTACTAGCGGGAGTCTACGAGCAGTACTTC	CASSLTLLAGVYEQYF
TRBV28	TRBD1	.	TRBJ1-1	TGTGCCAGCAGCTTCGATAGGGGACAGCTGAACACTGAAGCTTTCTTT	CASSFDRGQLNTEAFF
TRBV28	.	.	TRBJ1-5	TGTGCCATCCAGACCACCTCGCAGGGGAATCAGCCCCAGCATTTT	CAIQTTSQGNQPQHF
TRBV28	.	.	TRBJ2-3	TGTGCCAGCAGTCCCCCCCAGCGGAGCACAGATACGCAGTATTTT	CASSPPQRSTDTQYF
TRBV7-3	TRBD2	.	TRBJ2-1	TGTGCCAGCACCCCTAGCGGGGGGCCGGGGCATGAGCAGTTCTTC	CASTPSGGPGHEQFF
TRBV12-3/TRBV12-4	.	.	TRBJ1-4	TGTGCCAGCAGTTTTTCGTCTGCGGCAAAACTGTTTTTT	CASSFSSAAKLFF
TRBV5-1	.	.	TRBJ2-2	TGCGCCAGCAGCAAGGGGGTAGCGACCACCGGGGAGCTGTTTTTT	CASSKGVATTGELFF
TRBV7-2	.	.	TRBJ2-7	TGTGCCAGCAGCTCCCGCGCAGGGGCGTCCTACGAGCAGTACTTC	CASSSRAGASYEQYF
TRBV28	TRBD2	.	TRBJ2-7	TGTGCCAGCAGTTTTTGGCTAGCGGGTACCTCCTACGAGCAGTACTTC	CASSFWLAGTSYEQYF
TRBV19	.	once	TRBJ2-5	TGTGCCAGTAGTATCGCGGGTAAAGAGACCCAGTACTTC	CASSIAGKETQYF
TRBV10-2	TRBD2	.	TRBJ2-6	TGCGCCAGCAGTTTTGGTGGGAGGGCTGGGGCCAACGTCCTGACTTTC	CASSFGGRAGANVLTF
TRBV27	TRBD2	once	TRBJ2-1	TGTGCCAGCAAACTAGCGGGGAACTACAATGAGCAGTTCTTC	CASKLAGNYNEQFF
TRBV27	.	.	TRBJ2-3	TGTGCCAGCAGTCCTAGACTAGGGGCAGATACGCAGTATTTT	CASSPRLGADTQYF
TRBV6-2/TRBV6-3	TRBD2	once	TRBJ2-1	TGTGCCAGCAGTTACGCTAGCGCGGGGGGCAATGAGCAGTTCTTC	CASSYASAGGNEQFF
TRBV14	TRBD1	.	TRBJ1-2	TGTGCCAGCAGCCAGATAGACAGGGGAAGCGATGGCTACACCTTC	CASSQIDRGSDGYTF
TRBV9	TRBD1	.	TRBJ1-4	TGTGCCAGCAGCCTCGGGACAGGGGATGGTGAAAAACTGTTTTTT	CASSLGTGDGEKLFF
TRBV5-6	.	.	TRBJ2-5	TGTGCCAGCAGCTTGTCAGGGGCTCAAGAGACCCAGTACTTC	CASSLSGAQETQYF
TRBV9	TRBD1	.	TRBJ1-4	TGTGCCAGCAGCGCCGACAGGGGGACAAAGGAAAAACTGTTTTTT	CASSADRGTKEKLFF
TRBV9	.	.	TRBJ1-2	TGTGCCAGCAGCTCGGGTGGTGACTATGGCTACACCTTC	CASSSGGDYGYTF
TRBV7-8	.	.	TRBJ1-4	TGTGCCAGCAGCTTAGGGCTTAATGAAAAACTGTTTTTT	CASSLGLNEKLFF
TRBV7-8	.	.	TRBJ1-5	TGTGCCAGCAGCTTAGCGGGGGGAATCGATCAGCCCCAGCATTTT	CASSLAGGIDQPQHF
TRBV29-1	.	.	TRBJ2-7	TGCAGCGTCGCAGGACAGAACGAGCAGTACTTC	CSVAGQNEQYF
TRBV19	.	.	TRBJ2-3	TGTGCCAGTGGGCAGAGGGGCACAGATACGCAGTATTTT	CASGQRGTDTQYF
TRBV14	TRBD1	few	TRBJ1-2	TGTGCCAGCAGAAGGACAGGGGCCGCTAACTATGGCTACACCTTC	CASRRTGAANYGYTF
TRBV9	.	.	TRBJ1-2	TGTGCCAGCAGCTCTGGGACACCGAATGGCTACACCTTC	CASSSGTPNGYTF
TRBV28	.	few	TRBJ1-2	TGTGCCAGCAGGAAGGGGGACTATGGCTACACCTTC	CASRKGDYGYTF